This T cell receptor (beta chain) was profiled in a study of identical twins. Study-wide points: In cord blood, abundant beta clonotypes had fewer insertions; memory showed no trend. Out-of-frame alpha sequences common to twins exhibited a surplus of low generation probability.

TCRdb redid the calling of the 5' RACE reads with MiXCR, one entry per CDR3 protein. The sample consists of hundreds of thousands of distinct CDR3 sequences, roughly 8.6% of them appearing once. About this clonotype itself: The antigen remains undetermined.

The germline V gene encodes CDR1 SGHNT and CDR2 YYREEE (reference sequence). J gave up 2 bases and V 4 bases, and 7 bases lay outside the gene matches. This CDR3 has 15 residues. The data were also submitted as part of a second study, on yellow fever vaccine responses in identical twins.

The sample taken for sequencing was memory (CD45RO+) T cells sorted from blood. This chain uses TRBV5-4 with TRBJ2-3, with 7 bases fitting TRBD1. This receptor was obtained from a woman between 18 and 29 years old in good health. In DNA, the CDR3 is TGTGCCAGCAGCCGTGGGACAGCTCCCACAGATACGCAGTATTTT. This encodes CASSRGTAPTDTQYF.